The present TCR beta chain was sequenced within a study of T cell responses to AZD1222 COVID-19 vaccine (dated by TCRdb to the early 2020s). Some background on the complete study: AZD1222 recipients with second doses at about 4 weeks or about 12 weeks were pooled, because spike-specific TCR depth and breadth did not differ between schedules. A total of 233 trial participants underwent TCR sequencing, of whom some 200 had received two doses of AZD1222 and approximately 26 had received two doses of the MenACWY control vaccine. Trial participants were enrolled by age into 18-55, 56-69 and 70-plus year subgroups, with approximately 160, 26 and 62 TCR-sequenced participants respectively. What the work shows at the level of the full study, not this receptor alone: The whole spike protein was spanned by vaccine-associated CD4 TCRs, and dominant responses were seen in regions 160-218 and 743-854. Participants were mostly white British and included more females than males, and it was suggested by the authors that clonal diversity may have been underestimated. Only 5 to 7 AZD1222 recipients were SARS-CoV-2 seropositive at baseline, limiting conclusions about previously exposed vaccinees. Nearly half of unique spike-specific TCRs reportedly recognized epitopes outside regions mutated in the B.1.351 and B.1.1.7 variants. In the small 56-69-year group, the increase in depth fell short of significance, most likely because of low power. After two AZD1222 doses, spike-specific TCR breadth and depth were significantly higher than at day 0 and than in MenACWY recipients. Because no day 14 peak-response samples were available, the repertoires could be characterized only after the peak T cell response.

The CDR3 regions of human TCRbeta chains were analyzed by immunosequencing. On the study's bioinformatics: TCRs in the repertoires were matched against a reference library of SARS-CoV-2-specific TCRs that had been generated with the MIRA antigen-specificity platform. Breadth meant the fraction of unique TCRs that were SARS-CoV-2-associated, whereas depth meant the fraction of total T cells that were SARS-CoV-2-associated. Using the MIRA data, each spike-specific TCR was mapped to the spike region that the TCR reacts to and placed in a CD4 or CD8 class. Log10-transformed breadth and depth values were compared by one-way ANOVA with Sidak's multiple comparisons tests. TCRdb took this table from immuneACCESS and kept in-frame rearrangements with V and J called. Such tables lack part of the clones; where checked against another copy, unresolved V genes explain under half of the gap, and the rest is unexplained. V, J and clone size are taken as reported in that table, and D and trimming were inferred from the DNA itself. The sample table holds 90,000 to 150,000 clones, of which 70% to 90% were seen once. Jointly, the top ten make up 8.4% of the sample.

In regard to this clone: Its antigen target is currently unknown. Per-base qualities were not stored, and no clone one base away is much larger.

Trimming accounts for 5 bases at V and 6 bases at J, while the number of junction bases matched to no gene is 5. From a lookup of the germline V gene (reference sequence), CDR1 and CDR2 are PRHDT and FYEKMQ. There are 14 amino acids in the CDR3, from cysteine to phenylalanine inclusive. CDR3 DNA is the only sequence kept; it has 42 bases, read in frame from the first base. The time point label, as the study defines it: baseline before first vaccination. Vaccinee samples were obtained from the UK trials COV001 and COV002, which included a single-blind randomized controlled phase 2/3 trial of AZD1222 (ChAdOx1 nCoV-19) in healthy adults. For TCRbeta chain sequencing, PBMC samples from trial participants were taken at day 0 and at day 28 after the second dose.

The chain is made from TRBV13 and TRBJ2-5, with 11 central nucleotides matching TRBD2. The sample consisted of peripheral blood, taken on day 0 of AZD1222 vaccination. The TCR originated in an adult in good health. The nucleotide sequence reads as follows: TGTGCCAGCAGCCCGACTAGCGGGGCGCAGACCCAGTACTTC. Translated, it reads CASSPTSGAQTQYF.